This is a list of T cell receptor beta chains from one sample in a study of cytomegalovirus exposure and HLA in healthy donors. Here immunoSEQ multiplex PCR was the method, and the copy in TCRdb shows in-frame clones only, minus some. The table shows 150,000 to 200,000 clones, with 86% occurring only once. The specimen sequenced was PBMCs. The origin of the receptors is a man younger than 45 in good health and CMV-seropositive. Each CDR3 is given with its conserved first and last residue. Fields, in order: clone size, J gene, D gene, V gene, CDR3 protein, CDR3 DNA. The D gene is left open where the match is weak. Only part of the rows carry a size: once, few, many, or a class if the clone is expanded.

NA,TRBJ2-1,TRBD2,TRBV7-7,CASSSLLTSPANEQFF,TGTGCCAGCAGCTCTCTTCTGACTAGCCCCGCCAATGAGCAGTTCTTC
NA,TRBJ1-5,NA,TRBV15,CATALGGQGSNQPQHF,TGTGCCACCGCCCTGGGGGGTCAGGGAAGCAATCAGCCCCAGCATTTT
NA,TRBJ2-7,TRBD2,TRBV19,CASTYTSGSSYEQYF,TGTGCCAGTACTTACACTAGCGGGAGCTCCTACGAGCAGTACTTC
many,TRBJ1-4,NA,TRBV27,CASSLLGGGEKLFF,TGTGCCAGCAGTTTATTGGGGGGAGGTGAAAAACTGTTTTTT
NA,TRBJ2-7,NA,TRBV29-1,CSVEERLGGFPYEQYF,TGCAGCGTTGAAGAGAGGTTAGGGGGGTTTCCCTACGAGCAGTACTTC
few,TRBJ1-1,NA,TRBV7-6,CASSLEPVNTEAFF,TGTGCCAGCAGCTTAGAACCTGTGAACACTGAAGCTTTCTTT
once,TRBJ2-3,TRBD2,TRBV7-2,CASSLGTSGGASDTQYF,TGTGCCAGCAGCCTGGGGACTAGCGGGGGGGCCTCAGATACGCAGTATTTT
NA,TRBJ2-1,NA,TRBV5-6,CASSLAGPEQFF,TGTGCCAGCAGCTTGGCCGGGCCTGAGCAGTTCTTC
NA,TRBJ1-1,NA,TRBV5-1,CASSLALTAGYTEAFF,TGCGCCAGCAGCTTGGCTCTAACGGCCGGATACACTGAAGCTTTCTTT
once,TRBJ2-7,NA,TRBV15,CATSPRGNSYEQYF,TGTGCCACCAGCCCGAGGGGGAACTCCTACGAGCAGTACTTC
NA,TRBJ2-7,TRBD1,TRBV7-2,CASSPQSTGAGLEQYF,TGTGCCAGCAGCCCCCAATCGACAGGGGCGGGCCTCGAGCAGTACTTC
NA,TRBJ2-3,NA,TRBV9,CASSVDVRVSSTDTQYF,TGTGCCAGCAGCGTAGACGTGAGGGTCTCTAGCACAGATACGCAGTATTTT
NA,TRBJ1-5,NA,TRBV4-1,CASSDPPYHFSNQPQHF,TGCGCCAGCAGCGATCCTCCATATCACTTTAGCAATCAGCCCCAGCATTTT
NA,TRBJ2-7,NA,TRBV6-5,CASSYTQTGSYEQYF,TGTGCCAGCAGTTACACCCAGACAGGCTCCTACGAGCAGTACTTC
NA,TRBJ1-5,NA,TRBV25-1,CASSGQPQHF,TGTGCCAGCAGTGGTCAGCCCCAGCATTTT
NA,TRBJ2-6,NA,TRBV5-6,CASSLDIQSSGANVLTF,TGTGCCAGCAGCCTAGACATACAGAGCTCTGGGGCCAACGTCCTGACTTTC
NA,TRBJ2-1,TRBD2,TRBV27,CASRPGTSGSYNEQFF,TGTGCCAGCAGACCTGGGACTAGCGGCTCCTACAATGAGCAGTTCTTC
NA,TRBJ2-4,NA,TRBV6-1,CASSEVTTNIQYF,TGTGCCAGCAGTGAAGTCACAACAAACATTCAGTACTTC
NA,TRBJ2-2,NA,TRBV4-3,CASSHGRAYSAGELFF,TGCGCCAGCAGCCACGGAAGGGCCTACTCCGCCGGGGAGCTGTTTTTT
NA,TRBJ2-5,TRBD1,TRBV6-5,CASSYAGTGGGETQYF,TGTGCCAGCAGTTACGCCGGGACAGGGGGCGGGGAGACCCAGTACTTC
once,TRBJ2-2,TRBD1,TRBV5-6,CASSLAGTGGPRGTGELFF,TGTGCCAGCAGCTTGGCCGGGACAGGGGGCCCGCGAGGCACCGGGGAGCTGTTTTTT
NA,TRBJ1-2,NA,TRBV6-5,CASSYGAPDNYGYTF,TGTGCCAGCAGTTACGGCGCCCCAGATAACTATGGCTACACCTTC
NA,TRBJ2-1,TRBD1,TRBV27,CASSLYVTGGAYNEQFF,TGTGCCAGCAGTTTATATGTGACAGGGGGGGCGTACAATGAGCAGTTCTTC
NA,TRBJ1-2,TRBD1,TRBV12-5,CASGTGQGVYGYTF,TGTGCTAGTGGCACGGGACAGGGGGTTTATGGCTACACCTTC
NA,TRBJ2-1,TRBD2,TRBV30,CAWALAGDYNEQFF,TGTGCCTGGGCGCTAGCGGGGGACTACAATGAGCAGTTCTTC
NA,TRBJ2-7,NA,TRBV27,CASSLGHEQYF,TGTGCCAGCAGTTTAGGCCACGAGCAGTACTTC
NA,TRBJ1-5,NA,TRBV4-1,CASSQDNRQNGNQPQHF,TGCGCCAGCAGCCAAGATAATCGACAAAATGGCAATCAGCCCCAGCATTTT
few,TRBJ2-1,NA,TRBV9,CASSVVGGFREQFF,TGTGCCAGCAGCGTAGTAGGGGGATTTCGTGAGCAGTTCTTC
NA,TRBJ1-1,NA,TRBV7-6,CASSPQDNTEAFF,TGTGCCAGCAGCCCACAGGACAACACTGAAGCTTTCTTT
NA,TRBJ2-3,NA,TRBV11-3,CASSFRGSKGADTQYF,TGTGCCAGCAGCTTTCGGGGCTCAAAGGGGGCAGATACGCAGTATTTT
NA,TRBJ2-1,NA,TRBV4-1,CASSQRLVLSDEQFF,TGCGCCAGCAGCCAACGATTAGTTCTCTCTGATGAGCAGTTCTTC
NA,TRBJ1-2,NA,TRBV30,CAWTGGHGYTF,TGTGCCTGGACCGGTGGCCATGGCTACACCTTC
NA,TRBJ2-6,NA,TRBV7-8,CASSLPYSGANVLTF,TGTGCCAGCAGCTTGCCCTACTCTGGGGCCAACGTCCTGACTTTC